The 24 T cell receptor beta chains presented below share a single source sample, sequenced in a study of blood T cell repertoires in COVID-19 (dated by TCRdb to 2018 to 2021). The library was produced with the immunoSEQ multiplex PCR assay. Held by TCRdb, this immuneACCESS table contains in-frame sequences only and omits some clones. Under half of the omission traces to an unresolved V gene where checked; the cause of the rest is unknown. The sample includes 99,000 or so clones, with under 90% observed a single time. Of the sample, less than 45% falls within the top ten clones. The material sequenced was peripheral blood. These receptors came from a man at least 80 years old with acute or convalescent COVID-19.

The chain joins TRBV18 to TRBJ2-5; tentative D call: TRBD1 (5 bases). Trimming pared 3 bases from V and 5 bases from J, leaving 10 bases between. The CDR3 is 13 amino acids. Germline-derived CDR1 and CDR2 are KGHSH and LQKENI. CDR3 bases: TGTGCCAGCTCACCGTCAGGGCGGGAGACCCAGTACTTC. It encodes CASSPSGRETQYF. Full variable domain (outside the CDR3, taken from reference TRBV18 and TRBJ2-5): NAGVMQNPRHLVRRRGQEARLRCSPMKGHSHVYWYRQLPEEGLKFMVYLQKENIIDESGMPKERFSAEFPKEGPSILRIQQVVRGDSAAYFCASSPSGRETQYFGPGTRLLVL.

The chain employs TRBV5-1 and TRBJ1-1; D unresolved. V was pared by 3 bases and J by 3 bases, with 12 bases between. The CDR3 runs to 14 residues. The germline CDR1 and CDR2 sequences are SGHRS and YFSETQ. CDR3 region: CASSSLEEDTEAFF. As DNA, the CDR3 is TGCGCCAGCAGCTCCCTCGAGGAAGACACTGAAGCTTTCTTT.

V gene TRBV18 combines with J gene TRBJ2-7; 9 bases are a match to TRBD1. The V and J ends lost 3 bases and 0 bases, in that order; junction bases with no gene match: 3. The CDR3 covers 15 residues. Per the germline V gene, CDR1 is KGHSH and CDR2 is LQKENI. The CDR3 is CASSPRDRASYEQYF. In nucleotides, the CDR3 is TGTGCCAGCTCACCTCGGGACAGGGCCTCCTACGAGCAGTACTTC.

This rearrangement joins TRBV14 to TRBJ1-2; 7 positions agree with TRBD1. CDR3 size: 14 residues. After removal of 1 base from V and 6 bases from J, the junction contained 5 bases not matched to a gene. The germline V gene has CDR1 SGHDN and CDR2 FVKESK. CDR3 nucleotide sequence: TGTGCCAGCAGCCAAGGAGGACAGGAGAATGGCTACACCTTC. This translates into CASSQGGQENGYTF.

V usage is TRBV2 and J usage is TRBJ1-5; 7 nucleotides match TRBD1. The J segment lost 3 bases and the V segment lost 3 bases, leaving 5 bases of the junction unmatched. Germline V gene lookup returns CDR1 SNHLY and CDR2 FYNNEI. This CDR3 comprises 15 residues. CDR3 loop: CASSDRGQYNQPQHF. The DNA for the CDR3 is TGTGCCAGCAGTGATAGGGGACAGTACAATCAGCCCCAGCATTTT.

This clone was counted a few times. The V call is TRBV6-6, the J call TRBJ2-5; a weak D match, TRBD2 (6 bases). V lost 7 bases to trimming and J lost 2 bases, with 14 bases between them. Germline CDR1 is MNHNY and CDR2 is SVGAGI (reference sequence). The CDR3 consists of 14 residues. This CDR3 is CASISGGLQETQYF. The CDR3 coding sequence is TGTGCCAGCATAAGTGGGGGACTTCAAGAGACCCAGTACTTC.

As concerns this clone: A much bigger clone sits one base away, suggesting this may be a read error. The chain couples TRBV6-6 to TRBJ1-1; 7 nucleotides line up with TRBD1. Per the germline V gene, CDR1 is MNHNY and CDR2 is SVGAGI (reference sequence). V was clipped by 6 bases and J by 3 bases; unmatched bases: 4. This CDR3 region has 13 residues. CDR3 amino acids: CASRLQGDTEAFF. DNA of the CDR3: TGTGCCAGCAGACTTCAGGGGGACACTGAAGCTTTCTTT.

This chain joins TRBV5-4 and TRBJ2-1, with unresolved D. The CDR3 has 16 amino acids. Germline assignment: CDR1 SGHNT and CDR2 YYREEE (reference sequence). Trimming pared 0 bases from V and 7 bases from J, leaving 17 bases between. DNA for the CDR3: TGTGCCAGCAGCTTGGAATTATTCGACAAGAAGAATGAGCAGTTCTTC. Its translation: CASSLELFDKKNEQFF.

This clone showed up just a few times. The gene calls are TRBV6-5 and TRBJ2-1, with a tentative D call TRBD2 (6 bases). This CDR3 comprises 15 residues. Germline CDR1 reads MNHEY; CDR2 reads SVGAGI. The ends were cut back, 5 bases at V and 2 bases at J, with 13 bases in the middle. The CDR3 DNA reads TGTGCCAGCAGTCCCGGGGGATATGCCTACAATGAGCAGTTCTTC. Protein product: CASSPGGYAYNEQFF.

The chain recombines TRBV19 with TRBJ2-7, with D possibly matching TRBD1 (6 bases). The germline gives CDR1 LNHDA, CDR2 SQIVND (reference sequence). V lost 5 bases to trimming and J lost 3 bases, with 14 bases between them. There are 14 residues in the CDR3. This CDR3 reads CASSRKGVLYEQYF. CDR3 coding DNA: TGTGCCAGTAGTCGAAAGGGGGTCCTCTACGAGCAGTACTTC.

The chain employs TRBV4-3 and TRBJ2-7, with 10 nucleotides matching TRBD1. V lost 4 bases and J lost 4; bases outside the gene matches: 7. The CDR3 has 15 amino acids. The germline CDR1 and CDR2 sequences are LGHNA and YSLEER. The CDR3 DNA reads TGCGCCAGCAGCCTAGCAGGACAGGGGGGGTACGAGCAGTACTTC. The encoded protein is CASSLAGQGGYEQYF.

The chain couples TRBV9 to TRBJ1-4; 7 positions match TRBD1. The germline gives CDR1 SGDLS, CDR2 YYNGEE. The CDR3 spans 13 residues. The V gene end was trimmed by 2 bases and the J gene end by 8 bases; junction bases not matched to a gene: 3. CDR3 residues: CASSVGTEEKLFF. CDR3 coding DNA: TGTGCCAGCAGCGTGGGGACAGAGGAAAAACTGTTTTTT.

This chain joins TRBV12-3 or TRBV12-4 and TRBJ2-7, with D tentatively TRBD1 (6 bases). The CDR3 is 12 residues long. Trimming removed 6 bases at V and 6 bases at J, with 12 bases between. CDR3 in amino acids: CASRQQGSEQYF. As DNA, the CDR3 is TGTGCCAGCAGACAACAGGGAAGCGAGCAGTACTTC.

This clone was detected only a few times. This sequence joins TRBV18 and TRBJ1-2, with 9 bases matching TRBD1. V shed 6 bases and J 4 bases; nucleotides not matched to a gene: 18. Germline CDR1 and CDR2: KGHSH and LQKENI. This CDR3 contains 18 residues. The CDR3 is CASSLAPGQGFDSYGYTF. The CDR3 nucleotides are TGTGCCAGCTCTCTAGCACCGGGACAGGGCTTTGATAGCTATGGCTACACCTTC.

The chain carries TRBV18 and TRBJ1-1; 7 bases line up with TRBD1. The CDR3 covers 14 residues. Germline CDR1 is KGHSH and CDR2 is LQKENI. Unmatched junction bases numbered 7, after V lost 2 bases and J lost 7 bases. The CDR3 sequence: CASSPTQTGSEAFF. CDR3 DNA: TGTGCCAGCTCACCAACACAGACAGGGAGTGAAGCTTTCTTT.

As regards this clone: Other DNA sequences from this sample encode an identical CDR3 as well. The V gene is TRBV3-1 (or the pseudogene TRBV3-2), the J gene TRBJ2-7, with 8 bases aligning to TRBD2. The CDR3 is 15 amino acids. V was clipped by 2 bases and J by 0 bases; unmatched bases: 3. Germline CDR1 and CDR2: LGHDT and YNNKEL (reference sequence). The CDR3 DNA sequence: TGTGCCAGCAGCCAAACTAGCGGCAGCTCCTACGAGCAGTACTTC. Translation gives CASSQTSGSSYEQYF.

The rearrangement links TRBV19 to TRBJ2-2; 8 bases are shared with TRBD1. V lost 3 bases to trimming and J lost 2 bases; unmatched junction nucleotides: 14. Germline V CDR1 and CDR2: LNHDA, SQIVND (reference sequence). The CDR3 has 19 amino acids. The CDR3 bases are TGTGCCAGTAGTATGGTACACTATGGACAGGGAACAAACACCGGGGAGCTGTTTTTT. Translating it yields CASSMVHYGQGTNTGELFF.

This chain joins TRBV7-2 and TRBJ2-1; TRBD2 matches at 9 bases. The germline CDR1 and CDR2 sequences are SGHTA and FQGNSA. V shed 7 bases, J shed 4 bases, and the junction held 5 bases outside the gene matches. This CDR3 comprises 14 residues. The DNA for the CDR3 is TGTGCCAGCAACCGACTAGCGGATTACAATGAGCAGTTCTTC. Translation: CASNRLADYNEQFF.

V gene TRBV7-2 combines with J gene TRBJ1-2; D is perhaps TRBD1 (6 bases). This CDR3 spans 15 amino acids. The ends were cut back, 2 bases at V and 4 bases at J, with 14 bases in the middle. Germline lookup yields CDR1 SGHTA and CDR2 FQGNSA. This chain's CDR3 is CASSLSQGFGYGYTF. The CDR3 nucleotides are TGTGCCAGCAGCTTATCACAGGGTTTCGGCTATGGCTACACCTTC.

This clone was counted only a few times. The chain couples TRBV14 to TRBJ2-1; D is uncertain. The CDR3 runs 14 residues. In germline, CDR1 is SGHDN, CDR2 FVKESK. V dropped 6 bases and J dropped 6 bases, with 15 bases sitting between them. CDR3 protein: CASSHTAGLNEQFF. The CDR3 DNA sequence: TGTGCCAGCAGTCATACAGCCGGTCTCAATGAGCAGTTCTTC.

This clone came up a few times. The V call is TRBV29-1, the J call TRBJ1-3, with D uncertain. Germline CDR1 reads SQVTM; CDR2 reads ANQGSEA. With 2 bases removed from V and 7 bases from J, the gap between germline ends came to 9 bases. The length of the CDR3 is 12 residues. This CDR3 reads CSVERDPNTIYF. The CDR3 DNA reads TGCAGCGTTGAACGGGATCCTAACACCATATATTTT.

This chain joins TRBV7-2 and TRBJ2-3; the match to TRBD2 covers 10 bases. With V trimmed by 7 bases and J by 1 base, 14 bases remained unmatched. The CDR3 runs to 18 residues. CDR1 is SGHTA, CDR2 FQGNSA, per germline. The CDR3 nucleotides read TGTGCCAGCACCAGCCCACTCTTAGCGGGAGGAGGCACAGATACGCAGTATTTT. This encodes CASTSPLLAGGGTDTQYF.

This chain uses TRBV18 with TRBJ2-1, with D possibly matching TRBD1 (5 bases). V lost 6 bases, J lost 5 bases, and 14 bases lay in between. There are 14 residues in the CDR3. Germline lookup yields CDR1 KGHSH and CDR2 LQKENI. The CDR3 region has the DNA TGTGCCAGCTCGTACAGGAAAATTAACAATGAGCAGTTCTTC. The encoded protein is CASSYRKINNEQFF.

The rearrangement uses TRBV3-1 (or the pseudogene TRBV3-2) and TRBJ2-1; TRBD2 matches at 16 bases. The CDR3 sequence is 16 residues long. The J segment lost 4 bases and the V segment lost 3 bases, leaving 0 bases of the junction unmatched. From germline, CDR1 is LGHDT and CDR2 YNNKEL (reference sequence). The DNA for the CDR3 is TGTGCCAGCAGCCAGGGACTAGCGGGAGGGTACAATGAGCAGTTCTTC. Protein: CASSQGLAGGYNEQFF.